This record concerns one T cell receptor beta chain sequence. The source of the sample is a study of Ad26.COV2.S vaccination and SARS-CoV-2 variants. Study information: The COV1001 Ad26.COV2.S trial arm included the donor.

TCRdb keeps only in-frame clones here, not all; method: immunoSEQ multiplex PCR. The data contain 350,000 to 450,000 clones, about nine tenths of them singletons. Regarding treatment: over 15 received Ad26.COV2.S at low or high dose, single or two shots; several received placebo; per-sample allocation not given. The study sampled participants on day 63 after the first vaccine or placebo injection. This CDR3 has 14 residues. Germline lookup yields CDR1 SGHTA and CDR2 FQGTGA. The V end lost 5 bases, the J end lost 5 bases, and 15 bases lay between the germline ends. The specimen was peripheral blood, collected in a trial of Ad26.COV2.S vaccine versus placebo. The receptor comes from a person between 18 and 65 years old who received the Ad26.COV2.S COVID-19 vaccine or a placebo. V and J are TRBV7-3 and TRBJ2-5, with D maybe TRBD2 (6 bases). CDR3 protein: CASSPGVGLETQYF. For the CDR3, the DNA is TGTGCCAGCAGCCCGGGGGTTGGTCTGGAGACCCAGTACTTC.